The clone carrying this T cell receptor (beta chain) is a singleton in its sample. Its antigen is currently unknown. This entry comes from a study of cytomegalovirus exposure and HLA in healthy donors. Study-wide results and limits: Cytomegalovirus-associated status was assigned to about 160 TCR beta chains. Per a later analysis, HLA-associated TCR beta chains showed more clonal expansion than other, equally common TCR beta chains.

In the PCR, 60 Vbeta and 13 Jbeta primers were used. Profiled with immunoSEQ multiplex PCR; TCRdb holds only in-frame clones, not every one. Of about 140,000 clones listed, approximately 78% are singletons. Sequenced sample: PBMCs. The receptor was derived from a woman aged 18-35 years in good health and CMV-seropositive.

CDR3 residues: CASSSSTGQGQPQHF. CDR3 coding DNA: TGTGCCAGCAGCTCCTCGACAGGGCAGGGTCAGCCCCAGCATTTT. The genes are TRBV7-9 and TRBJ1-5; 7 nucleotides match TRBD1. In germline, CDR1 is SEHNR, CDR2 FQNEAQ (reference sequence). V shed 4 bases and J 6 bases; nucleotides not matched to a gene: 9. This CDR3 has 15 residues.